The rows below give T cell receptor beta chains drawn from one sample of a study of shared clonotypes between healthy human individuals. The data were produced by immunoSEQ multiplex PCR, yet TCRdb's version contains in-frame clones alone and is incomplete. The sample shows roughly 720,000 clones, about 92% of them seen only once. The sequenced sample consisted of memory CD8+ T cells from PBMCs. The receptor source for this set is a man younger than 35 in good health. Some clones in this sample may be carry-over from other donors' samples. CDR3s include the opening cysteine and the closing phenylalanine or tryptophan. A D gene is named only where the DNA matches it firmly. Clone size appears in some rows only: once, few, many, or a class for an expanded clone.

V: TRBV7-9
J: TRBJ2-2
size: .
D: TRBD2
DNA: TGTGCCAGCAGCTTAAGTCTAGCGGGAGAGGCCGGGGAGCTGTTTTTT
CDR3: CASSLSLAGEAGELFF

V: TRBV7-6
J: TRBJ2-1
size: .
D: TRBD1
DNA: TGTGCCAGCAGCTCCGGACAGGGTACCTACAATGAGCAGTTCTTC
CDR3: CASSSGQGTYNEQFF

V: TRBV10-1
J: TRBJ2-1
size: .
D: .
DNA: TGCGCCAGCAGTGAGTCGACCGGTGAGCAGTTCTTC
CDR3: CASSESTGEQFF

V: TRBV29-1
J: TRBJ2-2
size: .
D: .
DNA: TGCAGCGTTGAGGTCAGCTACACCGGGGAGCTGTTTTTT
CDR3: CSVEVSYTGELFF

V: TRBV7-6
J: TRBJ1-2
size: .
D: TRBD1
DNA: TGTGCCAGCAGCTTGGACAGGGGGGGCGTCTATGGCTACACCTTC
CDR3: CASSLDRGGVYGYTF

V: TRBV6-5
J: TRBJ2-7
size: .
D: .
DNA: TGTGCCAGCAGTTACGGCGGGGCGGGGTCCTACGAGCAGTACTTC
CDR3: CASSYGGAGSYEQYF

V: TRBV19
J: TRBJ1-1
size: .
D: .
DNA: TGTGCCAGTAGTATAGGACCGGGCAGGACTGAAGCTTTCTTT
CDR3: CASSIGPGRTEAFF

V: TRBV28
J: TRBJ2-7
size: .
D: TRBD2
DNA: TGTGCCAGCCGAAGACTAGCGGACACGGCGAGGGAGCAGTACTTC
CDR3: CASRRLADTAREQYF

V: TRBV27
J: TRBJ1-1
size: .
D: TRBD1
DNA: TGTGCCAGCAGAGACAGGGGGCCCACTGAAGCTTTCTTT
CDR3: CASRDRGPTEAFF

V: TRBV29-1
J: TRBJ2-2
size: .
D: TRBD1
DNA: TGCAGCGTTGAAATGACAGGGGCCCACACCGGGGAGCTGTTTTTT
CDR3: CSVEMTGAHTGELFF

V: TRBV4-2
J: TRBJ1-1
size: .
D: .
DNA: TGTGCCAGCAGCCAAGGGGGGAACACTGAAGCTTTCTTT
CDR3: CASSQGGNTEAFF

V: TRBV13
J: TRBJ2-7
size: .
D: .
DNA: TGTGCCAGCAGCTTAGGACTAGGAACCTACGAGCAGTACTTC
CDR3: CASSLGLGTYEQYF

V: TRBV27
J: TRBJ2-7
size: .
D: TRBD2
DNA: TGTGCCAGCAGTTTAACCCTAGCGGCGACTGTCTACGAGCAGTACTTC
CDR3: CASSLTLAATVYEQYF

V: TRBV29-1
J: TRBJ1-1
size: .
D: .
DNA: TGCAGCGCCATATTCCAGTCGGGTGGGGCTTTCTTT
CDR3: CSAIFQSGGAFF

V: TRBV27
J: TRBJ1-1
size: .
D: .
DNA: TGTGCCAGCGTTTCTGGCGACAGAAACACTGAAGCTTTCTTT
CDR3: CASVSGDRNTEAFF

V: TRBV15
J: TRBJ2-5
size: .
D: .
DNA: TGTGCCACCAGCAGAGGCGCCGTTCTGGAGACCCAGTACTTC
CDR3: CATSRGAVLETQYF

V: TRBV13
J: TRBJ2-1
size: .
D: .
DNA: TGTGCCAGCAGCTTTAAATCGAACTCGGGAGCGCCCCATGAGCAGTTCTTC
CDR3: CASSFKSNSGAPHEQFF

V: TRBV12-2
J: TRBJ1-2
size: .
D: .
DNA: TGTGCAAGTCGCTTTCATAACAAACGACAGGGTACGTATGGCTACACCTTC
CDR3: CASRFHNKRQGTYGYTF

V: TRBV5-3
J: TRBJ1-1
size: .
D: TRBD1
DNA: TGTGCCAGAAGCTTGGGACCTGACAGGGTCGCTGAAGCTTTCTTT
CDR3: CARSLGPDRVAEAFF

V: TRBV4-3
J: TRBJ2-1
size: .
D: .
DNA: TGCGCCAGCAGCCAAGTCGGGGCGGCCAGCAATGAGCAGTTCTTC
CDR3: CASSQVGAASNEQFF

V: TRBV13
J: TRBJ2-7
size: .
D: .
DNA: TGTGCCAGCAGCTTAGGCAGGAGCTCCTACGAGCAGTACTTC
CDR3: CASSLGRSSYEQYF

V: TRBV7-8
J: TRBJ2-7
size: few
D: .
DNA: TGTGCCAGCAGCTTAAATTCCCCCGGCAGGAGCCGTCAGTACTTC
CDR3: CASSLNSPGRSRQYF

V: TRBV27
J: TRBJ2-6
size: .
D: .
DNA: TGTGCCAGCACACGTTCAGATCCCTCTGGGGCCAACGTCCTGACTTTC
CDR3: CASTRSDPSGANVLTF

V: TRBV7-8
J: TRBJ2-5
size: .
D: .
DNA: TGTGCCAGCAGCTCAGATCAGGACCAGTACTTC
CDR3: CASSSDQDQYF

V: TRBV7-2
J: TRBJ2-1
size: .
D: TRBD2
DNA: TGTGCCTCATGGACTAGCGGGTATGAGCAGTTCTTC
CDR3: CASWTSGYEQFF

V: TRBV4-1
J: TRBJ2-7
size: .
D: .
DNA: TGCGCCAGCAGCCAAGCAGGGAAGGCCTACTTC
CDR3: CASSQAGKAYF

V: TRBV7-9
J: TRBJ2-7
size: .
D: .
DNA: TGTGCCAGCAGCTCCCGGGAAAGATCCCACGAGCAGTACTTC
CDR3: CASSSRERSHEQYF

V: TRBV7-6
J: TRBJ2-5
size: .
D: .
DNA: TGTGCCAGCAGCTTAGTATGGGCCAAGGAGGTCCAAGAGACCCAGTACTTC
CDR3: CASSLVWAKEVQETQYF

V: TRBV28
J: TRBJ2-7
size: .
D: TRBD1
DNA: TGTGCCAGCAGTTTGGAAACCGGGACAGCCATCTACGAGCAGTACTTC
CDR3: CASSLETGTAIYEQYF

V: TRBV7-2
J: TRBJ2-1
size: .
D: .
DNA: TGTGCCAGCAGCTCAGGGGTTGAGCAGTTCTTC
CDR3: CASSSGVEQFF

V: TRBV10-3
J: TRBJ2-7
size: .
D: TRBD1
DNA: TGTGCCATCAACGAAATGACAGGGAAGTCCTACGAGCAGTACTTC
CDR3: CAINEMTGKSYEQYF

V: TRBV5-5
J: TRBJ1-2
size: .
D: .
DNA: TGTGCCAGCAGCTTGGGTGCCGGGACTCTTATCGGCTACACCTTC
CDR3: CASSLGAGTLIGYTF

V: TRBV27
J: TRBJ2-1
size: .
D: .
DNA: TGTGCCAGCAGTTTGTGGGCAGCTCCAAACAATGAGCAGTTCTTC
CDR3: CASSLWAAPNNEQFF

V: TRBV9
J: TRBJ2-3
size: .
D: TRBD2
DNA: TGTGCCAGCAGCGTCGCCGGGACTACCCCAGATACGCAGTATTTT
CDR3: CASSVAGTTPDTQYF

V: TRBV19
J: TRBJ2-6
size: .
D: .
DNA: TGTGCCAGTAGTATCTTACCTGTGATTTCCGGGGCCAACGTCCTGACTTTC
CDR3: CASSILPVISGANVLTF

V: TRBV27
J: TRBJ2-1
size: .
D: .
DNA: TGTGCCAGCAGTTTATACCTTGCGGTCTCACCTTCAAGTGAGCAGTTCTTC
CDR3: CASSLYLAVSPSSEQFF

V: TRBV6-5
J: TRBJ1-5
size: .
D: TRBD1
DNA: TGTGCCAGCAGTGCACGACAGGGGAGTCAGCCCCAGCATTTT
CDR3: CASSARQGSQPQHF

V: TRBV27
J: TRBJ1-1
size: .
D: .
DNA: TGTGCCAGCAGTTTATCGCCCTCACGGGGCACTGAAGCTTTCTTT
CDR3: CASSLSPSRGTEAFF

V: TRBV5-1
J: TRBJ1-1
size: .
D: .
DNA: TGCGCCAGCAGCTTCGGACAGCGTACTGAAGCTTTCTTT
CDR3: CASSFGQRTEAFF

V: TRBV29-1
J: TRBJ1-2
size: .
D: .
DNA: TGCAGCGTTGATAAGGGAGGGGGCTACACCTTC
CDR3: CSVDKGGGYTF

V: TRBV9
J: TRBJ2-1
size: .
D: .
DNA: TGTGCCAGCAGCTCACAAGGCTGGGGAGTTTACAATGAGCAGTTCTTC
CDR3: CASSSQGWGVYNEQFF

V: TRBV11-2
J: TRBJ2-1
size: .
D: .
DNA: TGTGCCAGCAGCCCCGACGGGATTATCTACAATGAGCAGTTCTTC
CDR3: CASSPDGIIYNEQFF

V: TRBV10-3
J: TRBJ2-3
size: .
D: .
DNA: TGTGCCATCAGCCCCGGGGGACCCGAAGATACGCAGTATTTT
CDR3: CAISPGGPEDTQYF

V: TRBV10-3
J: TRBJ1-2
size: few
D: .
DNA: TGTGCCAGCGCCGGGACGACGGGGTATGGCTACACCTTC
CDR3: CASAGTTGYGYTF